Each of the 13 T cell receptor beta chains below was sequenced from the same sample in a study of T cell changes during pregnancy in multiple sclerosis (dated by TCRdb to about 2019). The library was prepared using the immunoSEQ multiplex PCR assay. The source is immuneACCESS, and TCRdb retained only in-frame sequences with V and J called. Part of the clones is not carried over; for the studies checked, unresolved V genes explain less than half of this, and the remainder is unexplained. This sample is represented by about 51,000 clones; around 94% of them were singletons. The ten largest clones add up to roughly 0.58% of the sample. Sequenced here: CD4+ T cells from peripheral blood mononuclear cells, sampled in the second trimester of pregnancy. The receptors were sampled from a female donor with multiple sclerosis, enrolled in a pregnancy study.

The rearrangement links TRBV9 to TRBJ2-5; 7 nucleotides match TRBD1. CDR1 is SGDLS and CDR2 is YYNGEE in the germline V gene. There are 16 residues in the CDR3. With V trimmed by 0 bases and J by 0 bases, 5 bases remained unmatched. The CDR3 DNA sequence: TGTGCCAGCAGCGTAGGGGGCAGGGGGTACCAAGAGACCCAGTACTTC. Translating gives CASSVGGRGYQETQYF.

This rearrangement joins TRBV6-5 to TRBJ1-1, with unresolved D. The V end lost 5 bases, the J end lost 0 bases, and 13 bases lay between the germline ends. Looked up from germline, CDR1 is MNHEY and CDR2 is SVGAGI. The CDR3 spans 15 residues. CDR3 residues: CASSNYGGLNTEAFF. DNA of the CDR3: TGTGCCAGCAGTAACTATGGCGGGTTGAACACTGAAGCTTTCTTT.

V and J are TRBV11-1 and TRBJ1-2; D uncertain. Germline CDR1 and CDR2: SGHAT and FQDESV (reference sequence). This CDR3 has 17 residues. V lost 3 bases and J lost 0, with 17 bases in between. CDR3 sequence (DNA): TGTGCCAGCAGCTTCATCGCCGGACTCCAAGCTAACTATGGCTACACCTTC. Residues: CASSFIAGLQANYGYTF.

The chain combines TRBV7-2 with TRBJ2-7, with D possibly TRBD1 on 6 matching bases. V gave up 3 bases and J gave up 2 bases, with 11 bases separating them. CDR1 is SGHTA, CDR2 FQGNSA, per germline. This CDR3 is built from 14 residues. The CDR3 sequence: CASSLRQEPYEQYF. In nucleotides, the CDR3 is TGTGCCAGCAGCTTGAGACAGGAACCCTACGAGCAGTACTTC.

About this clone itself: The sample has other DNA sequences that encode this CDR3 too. The CDR3 sequence is CASSQVAVYSSNYGYTF. Here the CDR3 DNA reads TGCGCCAGCAGCCAGGTCGCAGTGTACAGCTCTAACTATGGCTACACCTTC. This sequence joins TRBV4-3 and TRBJ1-2; D is undetermined. In germline, CDR1 is LGHNA, CDR2 YSLEER. Trimming stripped 3 bases from V and 0 bases from J, with 17 bases between. This CDR3 has 17 residues.

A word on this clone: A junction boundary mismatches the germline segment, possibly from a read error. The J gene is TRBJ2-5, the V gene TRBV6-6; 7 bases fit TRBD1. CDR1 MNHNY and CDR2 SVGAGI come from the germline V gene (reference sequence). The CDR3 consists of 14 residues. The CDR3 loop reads CASSDSGGQETQYF. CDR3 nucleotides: TGTGCCAGCAGTGACTCAGGGGGCCAAGAGACCCAGTACTTC.

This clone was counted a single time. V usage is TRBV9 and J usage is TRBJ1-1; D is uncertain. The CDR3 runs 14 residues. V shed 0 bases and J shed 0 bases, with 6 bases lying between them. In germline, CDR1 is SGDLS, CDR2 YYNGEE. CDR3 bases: TGTGCCAGCAGCGTAGAATCTCTGAACACTGAAGCTTTCTTT. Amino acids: CASSVESLNTEAFF.

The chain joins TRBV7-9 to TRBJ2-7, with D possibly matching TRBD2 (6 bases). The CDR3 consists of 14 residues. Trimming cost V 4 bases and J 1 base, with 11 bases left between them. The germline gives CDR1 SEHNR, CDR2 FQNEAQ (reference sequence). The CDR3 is CASSSVGGSYEQYF. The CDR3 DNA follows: TGTGCCAGCAGCTCAGTAGGAGGGTCCTACGAGCAGTACTTC.

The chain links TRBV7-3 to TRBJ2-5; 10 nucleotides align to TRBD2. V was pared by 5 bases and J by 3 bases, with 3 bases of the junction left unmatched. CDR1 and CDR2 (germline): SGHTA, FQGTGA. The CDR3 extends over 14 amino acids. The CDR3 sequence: CASSTSGEKETQYF. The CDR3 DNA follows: TGTGCCAGCAGCACTAGCGGGGAGAAAGAGACCCAGTACTTC.

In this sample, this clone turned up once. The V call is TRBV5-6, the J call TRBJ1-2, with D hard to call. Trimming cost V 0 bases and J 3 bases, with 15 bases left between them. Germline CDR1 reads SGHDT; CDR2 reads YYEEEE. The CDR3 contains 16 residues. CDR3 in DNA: TGTGCCAGCAGCTTGGCGCTTGGCAGCGAGCACTATGGCTACACCTTC. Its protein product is CASSLALGSEHYGYTF. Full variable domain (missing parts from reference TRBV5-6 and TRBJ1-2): DAGVTQSPTHLIKTRGQQVTLRCSPKSGHDTVSWYQQALGQGPQFIFQYYEEEERQRGNFPDRFSGHQFPNYSSELNVNALLLGDSALYLCASSLALGSEHYGYTFGSGTRLTVV.

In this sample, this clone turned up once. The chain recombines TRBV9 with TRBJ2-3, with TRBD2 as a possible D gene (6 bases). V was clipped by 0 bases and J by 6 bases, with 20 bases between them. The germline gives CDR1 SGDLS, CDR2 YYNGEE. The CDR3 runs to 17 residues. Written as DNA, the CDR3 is TGTGCCAGCAGCGTAGGGGGATCAGGAGGGGTGGTGGATACGCAGTATTTT. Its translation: CASSVGGSGGVVDTQYF.

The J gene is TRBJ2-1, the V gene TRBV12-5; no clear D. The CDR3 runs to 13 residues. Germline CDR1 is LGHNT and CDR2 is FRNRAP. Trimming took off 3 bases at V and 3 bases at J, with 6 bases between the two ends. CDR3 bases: TGTGCTAGTGGTTTAGAGGTCTACAATGAGCAGTTCTTC. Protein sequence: CASGLEVYNEQFF.

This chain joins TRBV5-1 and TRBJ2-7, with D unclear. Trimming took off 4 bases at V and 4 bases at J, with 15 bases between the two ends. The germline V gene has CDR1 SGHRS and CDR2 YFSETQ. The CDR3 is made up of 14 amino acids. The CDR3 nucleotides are TGCGCCAGCAGCGCGACTCCCTTAACTTACGAGCAGTACTTC. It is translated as CASSATPLTYEQYF.